These 30 T cell receptor beta chains came from one sample sequenced in a study of cytomegalovirus exposure and HLA in healthy donors. It was with 60 Vbeta and 13 Jbeta primers that the PCR ran. Libraries were prepared by immunoSEQ multiplex PCR; TCRdb keeps only in-frame clonotypes and omits some of them. The table records about 94,000 clones, 81% of them present only once. The sequenced sample consisted of PBMCs. Every receptor here comes from a human donor in good health.

In its sample, this clone was seen once. The V gene is TRBV27, the J gene TRBJ1-5, with D perhaps TRBD1 (5 bases). Germline CDR1 MNHEY, CDR2 SMNVEV (reference sequence). This CDR3 comprises 13 residues. V was trimmed by 4 bases and J by 7 bases, leaving 11 bases between them. This CDR3 is CASSSIRGQPQHF. The CDR3 DNA reads TGTGCCAGCAGTTCTATAAGGGGCCAGCCCCAGCATTTT.

The J gene is TRBJ2-2, the V gene TRBV25-1; D gene ambiguous. Germline loops: CDR1 MGHDK, CDR2 SYGVNS. The CDR3 contains 16 residues. Trimming shortened V by 4 bases and J by 1 base, and 13 bases separated the two germline ends. The CDR3 here is CASSVFGNLNTGELFF. CDR3 nucleotides: TGTGCCAGCAGTGTTTTTGGCAACCTGAACACCGGGGAGCTGTTTTTT.

The V call is TRBV6-5, the J call TRBJ1-4; TRBD1 might be the D (6 bases). V was pared by 6 bases and J by 3 bases, with 14 bases between. The length of the CDR3 is 15 residues. Germline CDR1 is MNHEY and CDR2 is SVGAGI. Written as DNA, the CDR3 is TGTGCCAGCAGAATTAGGGGGAGCTCTAATGAAAAACTGTTTTTT. Its translation: CASRIRGSSNEKLFF.

This chain's CDR3 is CASSLGASGGFEQYF. DNA for the CDR3: TGTGCCAGCAGCTTAGGGGCCAGCGGGGGGTTTGAGCAGTACTTC. The chain combines TRBV11-2 with TRBJ2-7, with 9 bases identical to TRBD2. The germline CDR1 and CDR2 sequences are SGHAT and FQNNGV. The CDR3 has 15 residues. The J segment lost 7 bases and the V segment lost 1 base, leaving 8 bases of the junction unmatched.

In nucleotides, the CDR3 is TGTGCCTGGGGGGTACAGGGTAATCAGCCCCAGCATTTT. Amino acid sequence: CAWGVQGNQPQHF. The V call is TRBV30, the J call TRBJ1-5; D is possibly TRBD1 (6 bases). The CDR3 runs 13 residues. Trimming took off 5 bases at V and 4 bases at J, with 12 bases between the two ends. CDR1 is GTSNPN, CDR2 SVGIG, per germline (reference sequence). The entire variable domain, with the rest obtained from reference TRBV30 and TRBJ1-5, is as follows: SQTIHQWPATLVQPVGSPLSLECTVEGTSNPNLYWYRQAAGRGLQLLFYSVGIGQISSEVPQNLSASRPQDRQFILSSKKLLLSDSGFYLCAWGVQGNQPQHFGDGTRLSIL.

V gene TRBV6-5 combines with J gene TRBJ2-7; the match to TRBD2 covers 13 bases. The V and J ends lost 0 bases and 8 bases, in that order; junction bases with no gene match: 7. This CDR3 spans 16 amino acids. Germline V CDR1 and CDR2: MNHEY, SVGAGI. This CDR3 reads CASSYSTSGGIRKQYF. In DNA form, the CDR3 reads TGTGCCAGCAGTTACTCGACTAGCGGGGGGATACGAAAGCAGTACTTC.

V usage is TRBV19 and J usage is TRBJ1-2; D unclear. Trimming pared 2 bases from V and 3 bases from J, leaving 13 bases between. Germline V lookup: CDR1 LNHDA, CDR2 SQIVND (reference sequence). The length of the CDR3 is 15 residues. As DNA, the CDR3 is TGTGCCAGTAGTATATTTAGGTCGAGGGACTATGGCTACACCTTC. As protein: CASSIFRSRDYGYTF.

This chain uses TRBV15 with TRBJ2-2, with a tentative D call TRBD2 (7 bases). This CDR3 spans 17 amino acids. Germline V gives CDR1 LNHNV, CDR2 YYDKDF (reference sequence). The V end was cut by 3 bases, the J end by 3 bases, with 17 bases between. The CDR3 nucleotides are TGTGCCACCAGCAGGGGATCTCCGGGGGGCCACACCGGGGAGCTGTTTTTT. Its translation is CATSRGSPGGHTGELFF.

This clone was observed once. The chain joins TRBV21-1 to TRBJ2-5; TRBD1 is the table's D call, not checked against the DNA. Near its end, the DNA agrees better with TRBJ2-7, so the J call may be wrong. TRBV21-1 counts as a pseudogene. CDR3 length: 16 amino acids. CDR3 DNA: TGTGCCAGCACAGGGAAAACTCCCCTTCTTGGGTACGAGCAGTACTTC. Its translation: CASTGKTPLLGYEQYF.

Regarding this clone: This sample also contains other DNA sequences that code for the same CDR3. V usage is TRBV18 and J usage is TRBJ2-7; D is possibly TRBD2 (6 bases). Germline V lookup: CDR1 KGHSH, CDR2 LQKENI. Trimming shortened V by 0 bases and J by 2 bases, and 8 bases separated the two germline ends. This CDR3 is built from 14 residues. Written as DNA, the CDR3 is TGTGCCAGCTCACCACCGGGAGGACCCTACGAGCAGTACTTC. This sequence encodes CASSPPGGPYEQYF.

The genes are TRBV19 and TRBJ2-6, with 7 bases aligning to TRBD1. Looked up from germline, CDR1 is LNHDA and CDR2 is SQIVND (reference sequence). There are 18 residues in the CDR3. The V segment lost 4 bases and the J segment 0 bases; nucleotides outside the gene matches: 9. The CDR3 is CASSSTGAGVSGANVLTF. The CDR3 DNA sequence: TGTGCCAGTAGTAGTACAGGGGCAGGAGTCTCTGGGGCCAACGTCCTGACTTTC. Based on the CDR3 plus reference TRBV19 and TRBJ2-6, the full variable domain is DGGITQSPKYLFRKEGQNVTLSCEQNLNHDAMYWYRQDPGQGLRLIYYSQIVNDFQKGDIAEGYSVSREKKESFPLTVTSAQKNPTAFYLCASSSTGAGVSGANVLTFGAGSRLTVL.

The chain carries TRBV7-8 and TRBJ1-5, with 7 bases lining up with TRBD1. The trim removed 1 base at V and 1 base at J, leaving 10 bases unmatched. CDR3 length: 18 residues. The germline CDR1 and CDR2 sequences are SGHVS and FQNEAQ. CDR3 in DNA: TGTGCCAGCAGCTTAGGTGACAGGGTACCTCAAAGCAATCAGCCCCAGCATTTT. Translating gives CASSLGDRVPQSNQPQHF.

The V and J genes are TRBV27 and TRBJ1-2; 7 positions match TRBD1. V was pared by 6 bases and J by 4 bases, with 2 bases of the junction left unmatched. The germline gives CDR1 MNHEY, CDR2 SMNVEV (reference sequence). CDR3 length equals 12 residues. Here the CDR3 reads CASRTGSYGYTF. The CDR3 DNA sequence: TGTGCCAGCAGGACAGGGAGCTATGGCTACACCTTC.

V usage is TRBV27 and J usage is TRBJ2-7; TRBD2 agrees at 7 bases. This CDR3 is 11 amino acids long. The ends lost 8 bases at V and 4 bases at J; junction bases unmatched: 2. Germline loops: CDR1 MNHEY, CDR2 SMNVEV (reference sequence). Here the CDR3 reads CASGGLYEQYF. The CDR3 DNA reads TGTGCCAGCGGGGGACTATACGAGCAGTACTTC.

J is TRBJ2-1 and V is TRBV4-1; 11 nucleotides line up with TRBD2. The CDR3 totals 17 residues. J was trimmed by 0 bases and V by 4 bases; bases with no gene match: 5. Germline V gene lookup returns CDR1 MGHRA and CDR2 YSYEKL. This chain's CDR3 is CASSPLGLADSYNEQFF. CDR3 DNA sequence: TGCGCCAGCAGCCCATTGGGACTAGCGGACTCCTACAATGAGCAGTTCTTC.

As to this clone: The junction departs from germline at one end; a sequencing error may be responsible. Other DNA sequences from this sample encode an identical CDR3 as well. V usage is TRBV5-3 and J usage is TRBJ2-5, with 13 bases that match TRBD2. TRBV5-3 is recorded as an ORF, its role being uncertain. The CDR3 has 14 residues. The CDR3 DNA follows: TGCGCCAGAAGCAACGGGACTAGCGGGGCGACCCAGTACTTC. Translating it yields CARSNGTSGATQYF.

V and J are TRBV4-1 and TRBJ2-2, with TRBD1 identical over 7 bases. Germline CDR1 and CDR2: MGHRA and YSYEKL. The V gene end was trimmed by 0 bases and the J gene end by 0 bases; junction bases not matched to a gene: 4. This CDR3 comprises 17 residues. The CDR3 is CASSQDRDSANTGELFF. The DNA for the CDR3 is TGCGCCAGCAGCCAAGATAGGGACAGCGCGAACACCGGGGAGCTGTTTTTT.

The chain is built from TRBV11-3 and TRBJ1-5, with D perhaps TRBD1 (6 bases). V lost 2 bases and J 6 bases, leaving 23 bases between the germline ends. The CDR3 totals 18 residues. Germline loops: CDR1 SGHNT, CDR2 YENEEA. The CDR3 protein is CASSLREVNRDDSQPQHF. The CDR3 bases are TGTGCCAGCAGCTTACGTGAGGTGAACAGGGATGATAGTCAGCCCCAGCATTTT.

The sample holds a few counts of this clone. This sequence joins TRBV28 and TRBJ2-7; TRBD2 matches 9 bases. This CDR3 is built from 15 residues. Trimming took 2 bases from V and 3 from J; bases not matched to a gene: 5. Germline CDR1 is MDHEN and CDR2 is SYDVKM. The CDR3 DNA follows: TGTGCCAGCAGTTTAAACCCAGCGGGGGGCTACGAGCAGTACTTC. This codes for CASSLNPAGGYEQYF.

The chain's CDR3 is CASSPSGSSYNEQFF. The CDR3 DNA reads TGTGCCAGCAGTCCGAGCGGGAGCTCCTACAATGAGCAGTTCTTC. The rearrangement uses TRBV13 and TRBJ2-1, with 8 bases aligning to TRBD2. The CDR3 spans 15 residues. CDR1 PRHDT and CDR2 FYEKMQ come from the germline V gene (reference sequence). Trimming cost V 6 bases and J 0 bases; bases outside gene matches: 4.

The chain recombines TRBV6-6 with TRBJ2-6; weak D call: TRBD1 (6 bases). There are 14 residues in the CDR3. Trimming took off 9 bases at V and 0 bases at J, with 9 bases between the two ends. Germline V gene data show CDR1 as MNHNY and CDR2 as SVGAGI (reference sequence). This chain's CDR3 is CARDSPSGANVLTF. The CDR3 region has the DNA TGTGCCAGGGACAGCCCCTCTGGGGCCAACGTCCTGACTTTC.

The rearrangement links TRBV29-1 to TRBJ2-5; tentative D call: TRBD2 (6 bases). Germline V gives CDR1 SQVTM, CDR2 ANQGSEA. The CDR3 extends over 14 amino acids. Trimming removed 4 bases at V and 2 bases at J, with 14 bases between. The CDR3 sequence: CSVVRDGGQETQYF. Written as DNA, the CDR3 is TGCAGCGTTGTCCGTGACGGGGGTCAAGAGACCCAGTACTTC.

The chain employs TRBV5-1 and TRBJ2-2, with 12 bases matching TRBD2. In germline, CDR1 is SGHRS, CDR2 YFSETQ. Trimming cost V 4 bases and J 4 bases; bases outside gene matches: 5. The CDR3 loop spans 16 amino acids. The DNA for the CDR3 is TGCGCCAGCAGCCCCGGGGGACTAGCGGGCACCGGGGAGCTGTTTTTT. Protein sequence: CASSPGGLAGTGELFF.

This rearrangement joins TRBV5-1 to TRBJ2-1, with 12 bases fitting TRBD2. V lost 4 bases to trimming and J lost 1 base; unmatched junction nucleotides: 6. From germline, CDR1 is SGHRS and CDR2 YFSETQ. The CDR3 loop spans 17 amino acids. In DNA, the CDR3 is TGCGCCAGCAGCCACCGGACTAGCGGGGAGTCCTACAATGAGCAGTTCTTC. Its translation is CASSHRTSGESYNEQFF.

This clone occurred once. The chain employs TRBV5-6 and TRBJ2-7; 7 bases are a match to TRBD1. The CDR3 runs to 19 residues. With V trimmed by 4 bases and J by 5 bases, 24 bases remained unmatched. Germline V lookup: CDR1 SGHDT, CDR2 YYEEEE. CDR3 amino acids: CASSPETWDSLLFRHEQYF. CDR3 sequence (DNA): TGTGCCAGCAGCCCAGAAACGTGGGACAGTCTGCTTTTCCGTCACGAGCAGTACTTC.

The gene calls are TRBV5-1 and TRBJ2-5; tentatively, D is TRBD2 (6 bases). The germline CDR1 and CDR2 sequences are SGHRS and YFSETQ. V lost 4 bases and J 2 bases, leaving 15 bases between the germline ends. This CDR3 comprises 15 residues. The CDR3 here is CASSLGTRGQETQYF. The CDR3, as DNA: TGCGCCAGCAGCCTTGGGACTCGTGGGCAAGAGACCCAGTACTTC.

The V and J genes are TRBV11-1 and TRBJ2-7, with 7 nucleotides matching TRBD2. With 5 bases clipped from V and 7 bases from J, the junction kept 11 bases outside the gene matches. CDR3 length: 14 amino acids. CDR1 is SGHAT and CDR2 is FQDESV in the germline V gene (reference sequence). The CDR3 loop reads CASSTYWAGEEQYF. DNA of the CDR3: TGTGCCAGCAGCACTTACTGGGCGGGAGAGGAGCAGTACTTC.

This clone was detected only once. V is TRBV29-1 and J is TRBJ2-7, with 8 bases fitting TRBD1. V lost 4 bases to trimming and J lost 2 bases; unmatched junction nucleotides: 4. This CDR3 contains 13 residues. The germline gives CDR1 SQVTM, CDR2 ANQGSEA. CDR3 nucleotide sequence: TGCAGCGTTGTTGTACAGGGGGCCTACGAGCAGTACTTC. This gives the protein CSVVVQGAYEQYF.

This rearrangement joins TRBV7-2 to TRBJ2-3; 12 bases agree with TRBD2. CDR1 is SGHTA and CDR2 is FQGNSA in the germline V gene. The CDR3 sequence is 19 residues long. The ends lost 4 bases at V and 2 bases at J; junction bases unmatched: 13. CDR3 residues: CASSSDPRGLAGYTDTQYF. In DNA, the CDR3 is TGTGCCAGCAGCTCGGACCCGCGAGGACTAGCGGGATACACAGATACGCAGTATTTT.

The rearrangement joins TRBV15 to TRBJ2-7; tentatively, D is TRBD2 (5 bases). V was clipped by 0 bases and J by 1 base, with 7 bases between them. The length of the CDR3 is 14 residues. Germline V lookup: CDR1 LNHNV, CDR2 YYDKDF (reference sequence). The CDR3 loop reads CATSRDRGSYEQYF. For the CDR3, the DNA is TGTGCCACCAGCAGAGATCGGGGTTCCTACGAGCAGTACTTC.